This T cell receptor beta chain was documented in a study of blood T cell repertoires in COVID-19. The trim removed 0 bases at V and 4 bases at J, leaving 13 bases unmatched. This CDR3 has 18 residues. Looked up from germline, CDR1 is SGDLS and CDR2 is YYNGEE. In the authors' methods: Estimated nucleated cell counts came from reference gene primer amplification. Libraries were prepared by immunoSEQ multiplex PCR; TCRdb keeps only in-frame clonotypes and omits some of them. The V and J calls and clone size were taken over from that table, and D and trimming were inferred from the DNA. The sample shows about 24,000 clones, nearly 90% of them seen only once.

This receptor was taken from a man between 65 and 85 years old with acute or convalescent COVID-19. The chain combines TRBV9 with TRBJ1-1; 9 nucleotides line up with TRBD1. The material sequenced was peripheral blood. The CDR3 reads CASSVATQGANIGTEAFF. The CDR3 DNA reads as TGTGCCAGCAGCGTAGCTACACAGGGGGCTAATATTGGCACTGAAGCTTTCTTT.